A selection of T cell receptor beta chains follows, all from one sample in a study of T cells in Graves' hyperthyroidism and ophthalmopathy. TCRdb reprocessed the multiplex PCR reads via MiXCR and lists one record per CDR3 protein. The data hold a few hundred thousand distinct CDR3 sequences, with about 18% observed a single time. Sequencing input: blood. These receptor sequences come from a man aged 18 to 35 with Graves' ophthalmopathy. The CDR3 runs from the conserved cysteine through the conserved F or W. A D gene is named only where the DNA matches it firmly. The listing skips clone size in some rows; elsewhere it reads once, few, many or a size class.

D,J,size,V,DNA,CDR3
-,TRBJ2-5,few,TRBV5-1,TGCGCCAGCAGCTTGGAGACAGTTAAAGAGACCCAGTACTTC,CASSLETVKETQYF
TRBD2,TRBJ2-1,many,TRBV2,TGTGCCAGCACGGAAGCGGGGGGGGCTCCCCCCTACAATGAGCAGTTCTTC,CASTEAGGAPPYNEQFF
-,TRBJ2-4,-,TRBV12-3/TRBV12-4,TGTGCCAGCAGTTTAGGGCCGTCCCAGGACATTCAGTACTTC,CASSLGPSQDIQYF
TRBD1,TRBJ2-1,-,TRBV18,TGTGCCAGCACGCCAGGACAGGGATTCTACAATGAGCAGTTCTTC,CASTPGQGFYNEQFF
-,TRBJ2-2,few,TRBV19,TGTGCCAGTAGTATAGAGGGCCCACCCGCCACCGGGGAGCTGTTTTTT,CASSIEGPPATGELFF
TRBD1,TRBJ1-2,-,TRBV6-1,TGTGCCAGCGTTTTAGACACGACAGGGCCCCTAGGAGGCTACACCTTC,CASVLDTTGPLGGYTF
-,TRBJ2-5,few,TRBV11-2,TGTGCCAGCAGCTTTCCTACCTTTAAAGAGACCCAGTACTTC,CASSFPTFKETQYF
TRBD1,TRBJ1-2,many,TRBV7-9,TGTGCCAGCAGCTCCTACCACTTGGGACAGGCTTCGAACTATGGCTACACCTTC,CASSSYHLGQASNYGYTF
TRBD2,TRBJ2-1,-,TRBV20-1,TGCAGTGCGAGGACTAGCGGGGGGAATGAGCAGTTCTTC,CSARTSGGNEQFF
TRBD2,TRBJ2-1,few,TRBV6-1,TGTGCCAGCAGGCGCGGGAGCGGGGCTACCAATGAGCAGTTCTTC,CASRRGSGATNEQFF
TRBD2,TRBJ2-5,many,TRBV2,TGTGCCAGCAGTGAAGCCGATCCGGGACTAGCGGGGCAAGAGACCCAGTACTTC,CASSEADPGLAGQETQYF
-,TRBJ1-6,-,TRBV9,TGTGCCAGCAGCGTTGGGGGCAGCTCCTATGATTCACCCCTCCACTTT,CASSVGGSSYDSPLHF
-,TRBJ2-1,many,TRBV11-2,TGTGCCAGCAGCTTAGAATGGACCGGGGATGACAATGAGCAGTTCTTC,CASSLEWTGDDNEQFF
-,TRBJ1-4,few,TRBV5-1,TGCGCCAGCAGCCCTTCCACAGCAACTAATGAAAAACTGTTTTTT,CASSPSTATNEKLFF
-,TRBJ1-2,many,TRBV24-1,TGTGCCACCAGTGTGGTCCAATTTGGGGGCTACACCTTC,CATSVVQFGGYTF
-,TRBJ1-1,many,TRBV5-1,TGCGCCAGCAGCTTGGGGCGGAATGCGTGGGACACTGAAGCTTTCTTT,CASSLGRNAWDTEAFF
-,TRBJ2-4,-,TRBV19,TGTGCCAGTAGTCGCAGCTCCTCACAGGGAAATCGTGGAAACATTCAGTACTTC,CASSRSSSQGNRGNIQYF
TRBD2,TRBJ2-3,-,TRBV5-1,TGCGCCAGCAGTCTAGCGGGGGGTAAAACAGATACGCAGTATTTT,CASSLAGGKTDTQYF
-,TRBJ2-1,many,TRBV7-9,TGTGCCAGCAGCTCATTGGATAATGAGCAGTTCTTC,CASSSLDNEQFF
TRBD1,TRBJ1-5,few,TRBV24-1,TGTGCCACCAGTGACCCTAGACAGGGGTGCCTGTGTGTAACCAATCAGCCCCAGCATTTT,CATSDPRQGCLCVTNQPQHF
-,TRBJ1-1,many,TRBV19,TGTGCCAGTAGTCAGCTAGACGGAGGAAACACTGAAGCTTTCTTT,CASSQLDGGNTEAFF
TRBD2,TRBJ2-7,-,TRBV5-6,TGTGCCAGCAGCTTGGGGACGGCGGGGGGAGCGGGGGAGCAGTACTTC,CASSLGTAGGAGEQYF
TRBD1,TRBJ2-7,-,TRBV4-1,TGCGCCAGCAGCCCGATATGGGGGACAGGGTACGAGCAGTACTTC,CASSPIWGTGYEQYF
-,TRBJ1-1,many,TRBV20-1,TGCAGTGCTAGTAACCAGGGGAACACTGAAGCTTTCTTT,CSASNQGNTEAFF
-,TRBJ2-7,-,TRBV6-5,TGTGCCAGCAGTTACACAGACCCGGGGTACGAGCGGTACTTC,CASSYTDPGYERYF
TRBD2,TRBJ2-5,many,TRBV11-2,TGTGCCAGCAGCCCGGGACTAGCGGGGGCACAAGAGACCCAGTACTTC,CASSPGLAGAQETQYF
-,TRBJ2-7,many,TRBV14,TGTGCCAGCAGCCAAGGATATTCAGGGGGGGCCTACGAGCAGTACTTC,CASSQGYSGGAYEQYF
-,TRBJ2-1,many,TRBV24-1,TGTGCCACCAGTGACGACCGACAGAATGAGCAGTTCTTC,CATSDDRQNEQFF
TRBD2,TRBJ2-7,many,TRBV2,TGTGCCAGCACCCAAGCGGGGGGACCCTACGAGCAGTACTTC,CASTQAGGPYEQYF
-,TRBJ2-6,few,TRBV13,TGTGCCAGCAGCTTAGATCCAGGGAGGTTCGGCTCTGGGGCCAACGTCCTGACTTTC,CASSLDPGRFGSGANVLTF
-,TRBJ1-5,many,TRBV5-1,TGCGCCAGCAGCTTGGAGGCCTCTGAAGGCAATCAGCCCCAGCATTTT,CASSLEASEGNQPQHF
TRBD1,TRBJ2-7,-,TRBV2,TGTGCCAGCAGAACGGACAGGGGAAGCTCCTACGAGCAGTACTTC,CASRTDRGSSYEQYF
-,TRBJ2-2,-,TRBV3-1,TGTGCCAGCAGCCCATCTGCTGGCACCGGGGAGCTGTTTTTT,CASSPSAGTGELFF
TRBD1,TRBJ2-7,many,TRBV11-2,TGTGCCAGCAGCTCGACAGGGGGGCCCTACGAGCAGTACTTC,CASSSTGGPYEQYF
TRBD2,TRBJ2-1,-,TRBV7-8,TGTGCCAGCAGCTTTGGGTACCAGCGGGGGGGCCCAGTACGGGGAAGTGAGCAGTTCTTC,CASSFGYQRGGPVRGSEQFF
-,TRBJ1-1,many,TRBV11-2,TGTGCCAGCAGCTTAGATCAGGGTGAAGCTTTCTTT,CASSLDQGEAFF
-,TRBJ1-2,-,TRBV11-2,TGTGCCAGCAGCTTTGGGGAACTTTATGGCTACACCTTC,CASSFGELYGYTF
-,TRBJ2-2,few,TRBV12-3/TRBV12-4,TGTGCCAGCAGTTTTGGTGGGGCGGGGTTGGCCGGGGAGCTGTTTTTT,CASSFGGAGLAGELFF
-,TRBJ1-1,many,TRBV5-1,TGCGCCAGCAGCCTGAATTTACAGGGAACCGCTGAAGCTTTCTTT,CASSLNLQGTAEAFF
TRBD1,TRBJ2-3,-,TRBV5-4,TGTGCCAGCAGCTCGACAGGGGGATCCACAGATACGCAGTATTTT,CASSSTGGSTDTQYF
TRBD1,TRBJ2-7,-,TRBV2,TGTGCCAGCAGTGAACGGCCAGGGACAGGGTCCTACGAGCAGTACTTC,CASSERPGTGSYEQYF
-,TRBJ1-1,-,TRBV15,TGTGCCACCAGCAGAGGGACGATCGACACTGGAGCTTTCTTT,CATSRGTIDTGAFF
-,TRBJ2-7,many,TRBV24-1,TGTGCCACCAGTGTCCCAGGAGGGCGCGAGCAGTACTTC,CATSVPGGREQYF